One and the same sample provided the 12 T cell receptor beta chains below, sequenced in a study of control samples from healthy donors and cancer patients. Assay: immunoSEQ multiplex PCR; the TCRdb copy retains only in-frame clones and omits some. The profile covers 390,000 or so clones, with 80% to 95% appearing a single time and about 6.3% taken by the ten largest. Input material: PBMCs. All receptors derive from a man aged 35 to 55 with head and neck cancer.

The V and J genes are TRBV28 and TRBJ1-5; D unclear. Trimming removed 6 bases at V and 9 bases at J, with 18 bases between. This CDR3 is built from 14 residues. The germline gives CDR1 MDHEN, CDR2 SYDVKM. This chain's CDR3 is CASRPFGPSMPQHF. CDR3 coding DNA: TGTGCCAGCAGACCCTTTGGGCCATCCATGCCCCAGCATTTT.

With respect to this clone: The same CDR3 also results from other DNA sequences found in this sample. J is TRBJ1-5 and V is TRBV27; weak D call: TRBD1 (5 bases). CDR1 is MNHEY, CDR2 SMNVEV, per germline (reference sequence). CDR3 length equals 13 residues. V gave up 3 bases and J gave up 4 bases, with 7 bases separating them. CDR3 protein: CASSFGGNQPQHF. As DNA, the CDR3 is TGTGCCAGCAGTTTCGGGGGTAATCAGCCCCAGCATTTT.

The rearrangement joins TRBV3-1 (or the pseudogene TRBV3-2) to TRBJ2-6; D call uncertain. Trimming stripped 3 bases from V and 1 base from J, with 28 bases between. Germline CDR1 and CDR2: LGHDT and YNNKEL (reference sequence). This CDR3 spans 22 amino acids. In DNA, the CDR3 is TGTGCCAGCAGCCATCTTGCAATCCGCCCCGAAGGAAAAGAATCTGGGGCCAACGTCCTGACTTTC. Amino acids: CASSHLAIRPEGKESGANVLTF.

The chain carries TRBV7-9 and TRBJ1-4; D remains unclear. The V end lost 6 bases, the J end lost 7 bases, and 15 bases lay between the germline ends. This CDR3 comprises 14 residues. Germline V gene lookup returns CDR1 SEHNR and CDR2 FQNEAQ (reference sequence). CDR3 protein: CASSYVVSGEKLFF. The CDR3, as DNA: TGTGCCAGCAGTTACGTAGTGAGTGGTGAAAAACTGTTTTTT.

For this clone: One junction end does not reproduce the germline sequence, and a read error may be involved. The chain employs TRBV2 and TRBJ2-7; D gene ambiguous. Germline-derived CDR1 and CDR2 are SNHLY and FYNNEI. The CDR3 totals 13 residues. In DNA, the CDR3 is TGTGCCAGCAAATTTGGCAGCAGCTACGGGCAGTACTTC. Its translation is CASKFGSSYGQYF.

The chain combines TRBV9 with TRBJ2-2, with D possibly TRBD1 on 6 matching bases. The germline gives CDR1 SGDLS, CDR2 YYNGEE. Trimming stripped 3 bases from V and 3 bases from J, with 12 bases between. CDR3 length: 15 amino acids. The CDR3 loop is CASSAGTSYTGELFF. CDR3 nucleotide sequence: TGTGCCAGCAGCGCCGGGACATCCTACACCGGGGAGCTGTTTTTT.

The chain combines TRBV28 with TRBJ1-2; TRBD1 matches at 7 bases. V dropped 1 base and J dropped 2; count of bases not matched to a gene: 4. The germline gives CDR1 MDHEN, CDR2 SYDVKM. The CDR3 runs 15 residues. The CDR3 spells CASSLLKGANYGYTF. Here the CDR3 DNA reads TGTGCCAGCAGTTTATTGAAGGGGGCGAACTATGGCTACACCTTC.

This chain connects TRBV6-1 to TRBJ1-1, with a weak D call TRBD1 (5 bases). This CDR3 region has 14 residues. Germline loops: CDR1 MNHNS, CDR2 SASEGT. With 3 bases removed from V and 2 bases from J, the gap between germline ends came to 10 bases. CDR3 protein: CASSERQRNTEAFF. The CDR3 DNA follows: TGTGCCAGCAGTGAGAGACAGAGAAACACTGAAGCTTTCTTT.

The V call is TRBV10-3, the J call TRBJ2-7; TRBD2 matches at 8 bases. The CDR3 contains 19 residues. From germline, CDR1 is ENHRY and CDR2 SYGVKD. V was pared by 0 bases and J by 5 bases, with 18 bases of the junction left unmatched. CDR3: CAISESRPSAAGGSHEQYF. Written as DNA, the CDR3 is TGTGCCATCAGTGAGTCGAGGCCCAGCGCTGCGGGGGGAAGCCACGAGCAGTACTTC.

This clone has a handful of counts. The CDR3 bases are TGTGCCAGCACGGGGGGCTTAAGCACAGATACGCAGTATTTT. Translation: CASTGGLSTDTQYF. The chain has TRBV18 and TRBJ2-3, with TRBD2 as a possible D gene (7 bases). CDR1 and CDR2 (germline): KGHSH, LQKENI. V shed 8 bases and J shed 0 bases, with 12 bases lying between them. The CDR3 totals 14 residues.

Written as DNA, the CDR3 is TGTGCCAGTAGTATCGGCAGGGCGCTTAACTATGGCTACACCTTC. Protein product: CASSIGRALNYGYTF. V usage is TRBV19 and J usage is TRBJ1-2; the D gene is possibly TRBD1 (5 bases). Trimming removed 3 bases at V and 1 base at J, with 12 bases between. Germline CDR1 is LNHDA and CDR2 is SQIVND (reference sequence). The CDR3 covers 15 residues.

The J gene is TRBJ2-1, the V gene TRBV10-1; D may match TRBD1 or TRBD2 (5 bases each). Trimming cost V 6 bases and J 0 bases, with 15 bases left between them. The CDR3 length is 16 residues. The germline V gene has CDR1 WNHNN and CDR2 SYGVQD (reference sequence). The CDR3 is CASSNPGPSSYNEQFF. Written as DNA, the CDR3 is TGCGCCAGCAGCAACCCGGGACCCAGCTCCTACAATGAGCAGTTCTTC.